The present T cell receptor beta chain was sequenced within a study of Graves' ophthalmopathy and Graves' hyperthyroidism. The wider study: Peripheral blood samples were taken at initial diagnosis, before any treatment.

Study-level points and caveats: Blood also held most thyroid clonotypes expanded above 0.001 frequency. As the model predicted ophthalmopathy progression, it achieved a sensitivity of less than 71% and a specificity of 72% to 80%.

The authors amplified TCR beta CDR3 regions, and they did so from RNA transcripts for repertoire sequencing. The workflow started with a first-round RT-PCR run with HTBI primers and then moved on to a second-round multiplex PCR. TCRdb called the multiplex PCR reads again in MiXCR, with one record for every CDR3 protein. This table has over 500,000 distinct CDR3 sequences, approximately 22% appearing once. The germline V gene has CDR1 DFQATT and CDR2 SNEGSKA (reference sequence). This CDR3 has 10 amino acids. V was trimmed by 4 bases and J by 4 bases, leaving 4 bases between them. This clonotype occurred many times. Its antigen is not identified. No ophthalmopathy within 18 months of follow-up signified stable hyperthyroidism.

Specimen: peripheral blood. The TCR sequence derives from a young woman with stable Graves' hyperthyroidism. Some clones in this sample may be carry-over from other donors' samples. J is TRBJ2-5 and V is TRBV20-1, with D unresolved. CDR3 in amino acids: CSATAETQYF. CDR3 coding DNA: TGCAGTGCTACAGCAGAGACCCAGTACTTC.